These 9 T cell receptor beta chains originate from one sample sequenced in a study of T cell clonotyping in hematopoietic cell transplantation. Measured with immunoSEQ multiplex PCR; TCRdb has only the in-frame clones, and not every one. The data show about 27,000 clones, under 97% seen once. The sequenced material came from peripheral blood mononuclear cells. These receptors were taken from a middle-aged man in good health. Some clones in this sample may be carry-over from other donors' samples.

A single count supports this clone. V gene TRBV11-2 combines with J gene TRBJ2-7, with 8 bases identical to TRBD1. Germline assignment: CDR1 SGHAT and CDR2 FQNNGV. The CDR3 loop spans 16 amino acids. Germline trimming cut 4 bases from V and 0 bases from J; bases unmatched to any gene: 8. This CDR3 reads CASSSARTGRSYEQYF. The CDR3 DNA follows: TGTGCCAGCAGCTCGGCCCGGACAGGGCGCTCCTACGAGCAGTACTTC.

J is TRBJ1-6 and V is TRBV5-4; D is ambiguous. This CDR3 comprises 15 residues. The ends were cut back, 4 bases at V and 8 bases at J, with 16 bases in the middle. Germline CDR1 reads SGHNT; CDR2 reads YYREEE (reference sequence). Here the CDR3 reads CASSHRRTGDSPLHF. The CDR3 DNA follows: TGTGCCAGCAGCCACCGCAGGACCGGCGATTCACCCCTCCACTTT.

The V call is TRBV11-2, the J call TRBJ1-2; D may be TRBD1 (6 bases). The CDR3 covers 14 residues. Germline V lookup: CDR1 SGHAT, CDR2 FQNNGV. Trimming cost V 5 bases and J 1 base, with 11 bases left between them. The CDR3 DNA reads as TGTGCCAGCAGCCGACGGACAGTTAACTATGGCTACACCTTC. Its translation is CASSRRTVNYGYTF.

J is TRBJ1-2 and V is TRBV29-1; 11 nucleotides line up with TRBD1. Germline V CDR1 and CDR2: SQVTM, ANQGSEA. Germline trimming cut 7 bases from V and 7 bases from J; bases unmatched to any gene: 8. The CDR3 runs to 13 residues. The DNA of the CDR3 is TGCAGCGCAGGACCCGGGACAGGGGGTGGCTACACCTTC. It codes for CSAGPGTGGGYTF.

The DNA of the CDR3 is TGTGCCAGCAGCAGACAGCTCGCGAACACCGGGGAGCTGTTTTTT. As protein: CASSRQLANTGELFF. The chain couples TRBV27 to TRBJ2-2, with a possible D match to TRBD1 (5 bases). The length of the CDR3 is 15 residues. The germline V and J ends were trimmed by 6 bases and 0 bases, with 11 bases remaining between them. Germline lookup yields CDR1 MNHEY and CDR2 SMNVEV (reference sequence).

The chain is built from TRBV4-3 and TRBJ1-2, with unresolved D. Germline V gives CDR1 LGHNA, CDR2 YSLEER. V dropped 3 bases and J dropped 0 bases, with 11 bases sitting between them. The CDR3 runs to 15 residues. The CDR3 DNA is TGCGCCAGCAGCCAGGCTGGACGGGCTAACTATGGCTACACCTTC. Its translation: CASSQAGRANYGYTF.

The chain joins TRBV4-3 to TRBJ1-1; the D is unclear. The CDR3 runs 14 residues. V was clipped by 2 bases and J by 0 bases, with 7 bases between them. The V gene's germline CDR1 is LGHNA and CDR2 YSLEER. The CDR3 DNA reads TGCGCCAGCAGCCAACTCAGGATGAACACTGAAGCTTTCTTT. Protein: CASSQLRMNTEAFF.

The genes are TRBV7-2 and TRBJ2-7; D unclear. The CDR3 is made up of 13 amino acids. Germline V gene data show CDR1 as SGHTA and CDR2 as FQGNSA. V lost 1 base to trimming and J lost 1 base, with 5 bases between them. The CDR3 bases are TGTGCCAGCAGCTTAGAACGGTCCTACGAGCAGTACTTC. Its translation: CASSLERSYEQYF. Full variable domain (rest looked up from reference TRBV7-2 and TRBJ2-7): GAGVSQSPSNKVTEKGKDVELRCDPISGHTALYWYRQSLGQGLEFLIYFQGNSAPDKSGLPSDRFSAERTGGSVSTLTIQRTQQEDSAVYLCASSLERSYEQYFGPGTRLTVT.

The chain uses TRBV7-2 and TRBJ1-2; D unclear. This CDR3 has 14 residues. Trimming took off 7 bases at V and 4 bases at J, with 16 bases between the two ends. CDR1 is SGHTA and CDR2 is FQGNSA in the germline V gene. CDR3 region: CASTNIYSPYGYTF. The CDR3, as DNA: TGTGCCAGCACCAACATCTACAGCCCCTATGGCTACACCTTC.